These 18 T cell receptor beta chains were all obtained from the same sample, sequenced in a study of cytomegalovirus exposure and HLA in healthy donors. Researchers ran the PCR with 60 Vbeta and 13 Jbeta primers. Only in-frame clones appear in the TCRdb table, and some are missing; sequencing was by immunoSEQ multiplex PCR. This table holds about 150,000 clones, around 66% found once. Sequenced: PBMCs. Receptors originate from a woman aged 25 to 39 in good health and CMV-seropositive.

The chain carries TRBV4-1 and TRBJ2-5; D gene uncertain. The CDR3 is 14 amino acids. Trimming removed 2 bases from V and 5 bases from J, with 12 bases in between. Germline V gene data show CDR1 as MGHRA and CDR2 as YSYEKL. The CDR3: CASSQWWPGETQYF. In DNA, the CDR3 is TGCGCCAGCAGCCAATGGTGGCCTGGCGAGACCCAGTACTTC.

This clone has just a few counts. The chain couples TRBV30 to TRBJ1-3; D call uncertain. Germline CDR1 and CDR2: GTSNPN and SVGIG (reference sequence). This CDR3 comprises 16 residues. CDR3: CASHPRRGASGNTIYF. The DNA of the CDR3 is TGTGCATCGCATCCTCGGCGGGGTGCCTCTGGAAACACCATATATTTT.

This rearrangement joins TRBV28 to TRBJ2-7; D gene unclear. The V gene lost 3 bases and the J gene lost 3 bases, with 6 bases spanning the gap. The CDR3 spans 12 residues. Germline V gene sequence: CDR1 MDHEN, CDR2 SYDVKM. The CDR3 loop reads CASSFQNYEQYF. Here the CDR3 DNA reads TGTGCCAGCAGTTTCCAAAACTACGAGCAGTACTTC.

The rearrangement joins TRBV6-5 to TRBJ1-6; D call uncertain. The ends were cut back, 6 bases at V and 16 bases at J, with 19 bases in the middle. Germline assignment: CDR1 MNHEY and CDR2 SVGAGI. The CDR3 is 13 residues long. The CDR3 spells CASRGSGVRFLHF. In nucleotides, the CDR3 is TGTGCCAGCAGGGGGAGCGGGGTACGGTTTCTCCACTTT.

The chain couples TRBV6-4 to TRBJ1-1, with 7 bases aligning to TRBD1. CDR3 size: 15 residues. Germline CDR1 reads MRHNA; CDR2 reads SNTAGT. Trimming at V came to 0 bases and at J to 1 base, leaving 2 bases not matched to a gene. The CDR3 DNA reads as TGTGCCAGCAGTGACTCAGGGACAGCGAACACTGAAGCTTTCTTT. It translates to CASSDSGTANTEAFF.

The chain recombines TRBV7-9 with TRBJ1-1, with D possibly TRBD1 on 5 matching bases. This CDR3 spans 12 amino acids. Germline CDR1 reads SEHNR; CDR2 reads FQNEAQ (reference sequence). Deletions cut 5 bases from V and 4 bases from J, with 8 bases between. In DNA, the CDR3 is TGTGCCAGCAGCCAGGACACCACTGAAGCTTTCTTT. This encodes CASSQDTTEAFF.

This clone came up a few times. The rearrangement joins TRBV30 to TRBJ1-5; no clear D. Per germline, CDR1 GTSNPN and CDR2 SVGIG (reference sequence). Trimming removed 0 bases from V and 7 bases from J, with 10 bases in between. This CDR3 region has 13 residues. Here the CDR3 reads CAWSVNAVQPQHF. CDR3 sequence (DNA): TGTGCCTGGAGTGTAAACGCAGTACAGCCCCAGCATTTT.

This chain uses TRBV2 with TRBJ1-6; 8 bases map to TRBD1. Germline V gene data show CDR1 as SNHLY and CDR2 as FYNNEI. The CDR3 covers 13 residues. V shed 7 bases, J shed 10 bases, and the junction held 6 bases outside the gene matches. The DNA for the CDR3 is TGTGCCAGCAAGCAGGGGGCGTTGTCACCCCTCCACTTT. Amino acid sequence: CASKQGALSPLHF.

This chain connects TRBV13 to TRBJ2-5; 8 bases align to TRBD2. CDR1 and CDR2 from the germline V gene are PRHDT and FYEKMQ (reference sequence). The CDR3 consists of 14 residues. V gave up 5 bases and J gave up 5 bases; unmatched junction bases: 7. CDR3 protein: CASSSGSVWETQYF. DNA for the CDR3: TGTGCCAGCAGCAGCGGGAGCGTATGGGAGACCCAGTACTTC.

The chain joins TRBV6-5 to TRBJ1-1, with 8 positions matching TRBD1. The CDR3 is 12 residues long. Germline CDR1 is MNHEY and CDR2 is SVGAGI. Unmatched junction bases numbered 6, after V lost 6 bases and J lost 9 bases. CDR3 in DNA: TGTGCCAGCAGAGATAACAGGGGGAAAGCTTTCTTT. Translating it yields CASRDNRGKAFF.

This clone has just one count. This chain joins TRBV10-1 and TRBJ2-7, with TRBD2 identical over 8 bases. CDR3 length: 12 amino acids. The trim removed 7 bases at V and 4 bases at J, leaving 3 bases unmatched. In germline, CDR1 is WNHNN, CDR2 SYGVQD (reference sequence). Written as DNA, the CDR3 is TGCGCCAGCAACCCGGGGGGGTACGAGCAGTACTTC. It codes for CASNPGGYEQYF.

There are a few counts of this clone. The gene calls are TRBV7-9 and TRBJ2-1; TRBD2 agrees at 8 bases. The germline V gene has CDR1 SEHNR and CDR2 FQNEAQ (reference sequence). The CDR3 covers 14 residues. V trimming: 2 bases; J trimming: 4 bases; junction bases outside the gene matches: 1. For the CDR3, the DNA is TGTGCCAGCAGCTTAAGCGGGGGATACAATGAGCAGTTCTTC. It yields the protein CASSLSGGYNEQFF.

This chain joins TRBV10-2 and TRBJ1-4; 8 nucleotides agree with TRBD1. The CDR3 length is 12 residues. After removal of 10 bases from V and 8 bases from J, the junction contained 6 bases not matched to a gene. The germline V gene has CDR1 WSHSY and CDR2 SAAADI. The CDR3 protein is CATGQGLEKLFF. CDR3 DNA sequence: TGCGCCACCGGACAGGGACTGGAAAAACTGTTTTTT.

This clone was observed at least ten times. The chain is built from TRBV2 and TRBJ2-7; TRBD1 aligns across 7 bases. V was clipped by 2 bases and J by 0 bases; unmatched bases: 7. The V gene's germline CDR1 is SNHLY and CDR2 FYNNEI. The CDR3 totals 16 residues. In DNA, the CDR3 is TGTGCCAGCAGTGAACTTGGGACAGTACCCTCCTACGAGCAGTACTTC. Its translation is CASSELGTVPSYEQYF.

The V gene is TRBV28, the J gene TRBJ2-7; D is undetermined. V was trimmed by 6 bases and J by 5 bases, leaving 14 bases between them. The CDR3 is made up of 13 amino acids. CDR1 and CDR2 (germline): MDHEN, SYDVKM. The CDR3 here is CASRPSPSHEQYF. The CDR3 nucleotides are TGTGCCAGCAGGCCGAGTCCGTCCCACGAGCAGTACTTC.

This clone was seen a handful of times. V gene TRBV7-2 combines with J gene TRBJ1-3; the match to TRBD1 covers 8 bases. After removal of 5 bases from V and 1 base from J, the junction contained 7 bases not matched to a gene. Germline V gives CDR1 SGHTA, CDR2 FQGNSA. The length of the CDR3 is 16 residues. In nucleotides, the CDR3 is TGTGCCAGCAGCGCCCAGACAGGGGTTTCTGGAAACACCATATATTTT. The encoded protein is CASSAQTGVSGNTIYF.

The chain recombines TRBV11-2 with TRBJ1-1, with D uncertain. V was clipped by 5 bases and J by 5 bases, with 12 bases between them. CDR1 and CDR2 from the germline V gene are SGHAT and FQNNGV. This CDR3 region has 13 residues. The CDR3, as DNA: TGTGCCAGCAGCCCCCGTACGGGGACTGAAGCTTTCTTT. Amino acids: CASSPRTGTEAFF.

A word on this clone: One end of the junction fails to match germline, which may point to a read error. This CDR3 reads CASSLGDSRTGQLIDF. CDR3 DNA: TGCGCCAGCAGCTTGGGGGACAGCCGAACCGGTCAATTGATAGACTTC. The V gene is TRBV5-1, the J gene TRBJ2-5, with TRBD1 matching 7 bases. Germline assignment: CDR1 SGHRS and CDR2 YFSETQ. The CDR3 is 16 residues long.